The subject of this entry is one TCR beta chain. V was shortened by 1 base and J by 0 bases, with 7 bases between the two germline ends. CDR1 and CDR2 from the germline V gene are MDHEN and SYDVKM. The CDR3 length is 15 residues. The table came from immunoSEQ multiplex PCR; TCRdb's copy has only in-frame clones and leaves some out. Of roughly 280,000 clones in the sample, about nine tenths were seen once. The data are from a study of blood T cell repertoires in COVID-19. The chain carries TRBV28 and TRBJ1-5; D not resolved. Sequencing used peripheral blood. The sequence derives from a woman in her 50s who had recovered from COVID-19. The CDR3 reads CASSLFSRSNQPQHF. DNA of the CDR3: TGTGCCAGCAGTTTATTTTCCCGTAGCAATCAGCCCCAGCATTTT.